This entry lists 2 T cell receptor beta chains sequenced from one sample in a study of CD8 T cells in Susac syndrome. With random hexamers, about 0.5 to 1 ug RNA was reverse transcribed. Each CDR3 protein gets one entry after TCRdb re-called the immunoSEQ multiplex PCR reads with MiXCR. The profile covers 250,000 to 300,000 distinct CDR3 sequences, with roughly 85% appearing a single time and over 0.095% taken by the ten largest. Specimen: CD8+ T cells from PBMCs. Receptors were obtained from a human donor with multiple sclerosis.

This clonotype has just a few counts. The CDR3 reads CASSPGTSGGQETQYF. CDR3 DNA sequence: TGTGCCAGCAGTCCAGGGACTAGCGGGGGTCAAGAGACCCAGTACTTC. V usage is TRBV28 and J usage is TRBJ2-5, with TRBD2 matching over 14 bases. CDR3 length equals 16 residues. CDR1 and CDR2 (germline): MDHEN, SYDVKM. Trimming at V came to 5 bases and at J to 2 bases, leaving 4 bases not matched to a gene.

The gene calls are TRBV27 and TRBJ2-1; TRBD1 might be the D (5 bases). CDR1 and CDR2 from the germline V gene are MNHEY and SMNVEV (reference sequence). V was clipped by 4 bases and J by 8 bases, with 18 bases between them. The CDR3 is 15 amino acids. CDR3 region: CASSYSLGRVYEQFF. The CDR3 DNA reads TGTGCCAGCAGTTATTCCTTGGGGCGCGTTTATGAGCAGTTCTTC.